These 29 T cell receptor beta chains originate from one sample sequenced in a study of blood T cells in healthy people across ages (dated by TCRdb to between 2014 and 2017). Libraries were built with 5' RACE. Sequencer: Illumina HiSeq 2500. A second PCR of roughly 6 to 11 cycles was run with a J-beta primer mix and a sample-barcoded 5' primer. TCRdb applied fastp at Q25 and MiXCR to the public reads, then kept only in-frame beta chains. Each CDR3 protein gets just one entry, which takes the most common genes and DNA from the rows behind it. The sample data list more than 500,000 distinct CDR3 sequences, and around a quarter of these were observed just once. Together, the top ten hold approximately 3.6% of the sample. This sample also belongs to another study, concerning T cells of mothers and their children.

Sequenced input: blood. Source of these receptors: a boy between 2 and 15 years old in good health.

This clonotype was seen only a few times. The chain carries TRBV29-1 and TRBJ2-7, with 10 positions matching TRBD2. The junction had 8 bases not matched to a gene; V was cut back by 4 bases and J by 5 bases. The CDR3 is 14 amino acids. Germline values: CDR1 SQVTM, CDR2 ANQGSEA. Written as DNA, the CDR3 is TGCAGCGTTGTTCTTCTAGCGGGAGCAGACGAGCAGTACTTC. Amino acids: CSVVLLAGADEQYF.

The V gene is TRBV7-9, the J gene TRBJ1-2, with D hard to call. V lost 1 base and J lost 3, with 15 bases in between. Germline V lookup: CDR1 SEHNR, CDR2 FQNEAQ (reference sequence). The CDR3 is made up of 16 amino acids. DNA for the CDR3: TGTGCCAGCAGCTTAGTGGCCAGAAAGGAGGACTATGGCTACACCTTC. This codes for CASSLVARKEDYGYTF.

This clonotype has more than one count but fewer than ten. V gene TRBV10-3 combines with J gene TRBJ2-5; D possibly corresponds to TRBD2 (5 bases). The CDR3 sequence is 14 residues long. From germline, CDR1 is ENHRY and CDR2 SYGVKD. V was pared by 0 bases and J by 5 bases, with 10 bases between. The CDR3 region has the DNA TGTGCCATCAGTGAGTCGGCCCGCGGGGAGACCCAGTACTTC. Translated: CAISESARGETQYF.

The CDR3: CASSFPRGSGANVLTF. CDR3 sequence (DNA): TGTGCCAGCAGTTTCCCGCGGGGCTCTGGGGCCAACGTCCTGACTTTC. J is TRBJ2-6 and V is TRBV12-3 or TRBV12-4; tentative D call: TRBD2 (6 bases). The CDR3 runs 16 residues. Deletions cut 3 bases from V and 0 bases from J, with 9 bases between.

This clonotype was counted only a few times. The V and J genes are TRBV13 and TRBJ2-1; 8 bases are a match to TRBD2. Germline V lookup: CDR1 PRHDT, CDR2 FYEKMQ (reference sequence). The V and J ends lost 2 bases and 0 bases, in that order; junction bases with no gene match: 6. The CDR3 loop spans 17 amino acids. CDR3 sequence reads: CASSLYGRGDSYNEQFF. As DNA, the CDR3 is TGTGCCAGCAGCTTATATGGGCGGGGGGACTCCTACAATGAGCAGTTCTTC.

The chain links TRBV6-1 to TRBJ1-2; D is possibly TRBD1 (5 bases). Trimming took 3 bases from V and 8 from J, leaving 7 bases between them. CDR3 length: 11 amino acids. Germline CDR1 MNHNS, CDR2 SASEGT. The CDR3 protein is CASSDRVGYTF. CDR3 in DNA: TGTGCCAGCAGTGACAGGGTCGGCTACACCTTC.

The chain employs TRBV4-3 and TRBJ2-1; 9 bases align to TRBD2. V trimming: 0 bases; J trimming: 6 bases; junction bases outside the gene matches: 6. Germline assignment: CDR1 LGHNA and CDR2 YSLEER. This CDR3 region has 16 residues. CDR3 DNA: TGCGCCAGCAGCCAAGAGGGCGGGAGGGGGACCAATGAGCAGTTCTTC. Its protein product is CASSQEGGRGTNEQFF.

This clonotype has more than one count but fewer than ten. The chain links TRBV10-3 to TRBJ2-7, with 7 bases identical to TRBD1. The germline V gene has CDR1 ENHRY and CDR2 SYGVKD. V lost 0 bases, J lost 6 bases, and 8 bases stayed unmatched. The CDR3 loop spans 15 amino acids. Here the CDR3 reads CAISESTGLTGEQYF. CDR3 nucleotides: TGTGCCATCAGTGAGTCGACAGGGCTTACGGGCGAGCAGTACTTC.

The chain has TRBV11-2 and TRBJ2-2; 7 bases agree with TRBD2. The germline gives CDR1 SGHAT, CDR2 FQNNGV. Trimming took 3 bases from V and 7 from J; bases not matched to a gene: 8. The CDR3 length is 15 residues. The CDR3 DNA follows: TGTGCCAGCAGCTTCTTCGGACTAGTGGGCGGGGAGCTGTTTTTT. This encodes CASSFFGLVGGELFF.

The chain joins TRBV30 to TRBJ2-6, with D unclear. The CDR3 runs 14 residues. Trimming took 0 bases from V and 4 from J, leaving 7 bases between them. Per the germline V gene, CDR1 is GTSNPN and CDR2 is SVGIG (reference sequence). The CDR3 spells CAWSVGSGANVLTF. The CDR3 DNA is TGTGCCTGGAGTGTAGGGTCCGGGGCCAACGTCCTGACTTTC.

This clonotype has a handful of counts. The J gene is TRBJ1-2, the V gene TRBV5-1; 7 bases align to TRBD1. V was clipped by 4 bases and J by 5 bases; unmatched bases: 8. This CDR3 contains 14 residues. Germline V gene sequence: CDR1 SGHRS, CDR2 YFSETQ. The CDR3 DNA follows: TGCGCCAGCAGCCCGGGCAGGGGGTTTTATGGCTACACCTTC. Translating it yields CASSPGRGFYGYTF. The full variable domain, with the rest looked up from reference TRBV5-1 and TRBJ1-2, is KAGVTQTPRYLIKTRGQQVTLSCSPISGHRSVSWYQQTPGQGLQFLFEYFSETQRNKGNFPGRFSGRQFSNSRSEMNVSTLELGDSALYLCASSPGRGFYGYTFGSGTRLTVV.

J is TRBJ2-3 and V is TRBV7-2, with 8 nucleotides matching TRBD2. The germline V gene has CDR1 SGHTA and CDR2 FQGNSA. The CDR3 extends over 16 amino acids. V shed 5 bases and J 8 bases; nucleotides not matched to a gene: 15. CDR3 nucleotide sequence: TGTGCCAGCAGCGCGACCGGACTAGCTCCCAGGGGTACGCAGTATTTT. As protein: CASSATGLAPRGTQYF.

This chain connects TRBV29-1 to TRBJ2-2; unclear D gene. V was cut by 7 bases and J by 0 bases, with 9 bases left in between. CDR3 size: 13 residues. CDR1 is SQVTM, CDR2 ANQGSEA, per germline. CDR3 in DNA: TGCAGCGCCGCCCTAACGAACACCGGGGAGCTGTTTTTT. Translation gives CSAALTNTGELFF.

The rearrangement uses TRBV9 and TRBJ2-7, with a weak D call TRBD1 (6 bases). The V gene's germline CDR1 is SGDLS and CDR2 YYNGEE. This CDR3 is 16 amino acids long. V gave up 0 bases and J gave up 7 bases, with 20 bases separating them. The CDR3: CASSVGWGQKTEEQYF. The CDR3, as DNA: TGTGCCAGCAGCGTAGGGTGGGGACAAAAAACTGAAGAGCAGTACTTC. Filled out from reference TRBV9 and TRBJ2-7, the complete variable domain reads DSGVTQTPKHLITATGQRVTLRCSPRSGDLSVYWYQQSLDQGLQFLIQYYNGEERAKGNILERFSAQQFPDLHSELNLSSLELGDSALYFCASSVGWGQKTEEQYFGPGTRLTVT.

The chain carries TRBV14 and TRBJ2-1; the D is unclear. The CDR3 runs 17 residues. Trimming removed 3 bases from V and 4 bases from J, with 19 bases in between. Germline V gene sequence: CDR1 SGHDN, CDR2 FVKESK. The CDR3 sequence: CASSQLRGQRGYNEQFF. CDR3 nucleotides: TGTGCCAGCAGCCAGTTGCGTGGCCAAAGAGGATACAATGAGCAGTTCTTC.

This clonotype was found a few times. CDR3 sequence: CASSFGTSGGFYEQYF. The CDR3 coding sequence is TGTGCCAGCAGCTTCGGGACTAGCGGGGGGTTCTACGAGCAGTACTTC. This sequence joins TRBV7-8 and TRBJ2-7; 15 positions agree with TRBD2. The germline V gene has CDR1 SGHVS and CDR2 FQNEAQ. The length of the CDR3 is 16 residues. V dropped 3 bases and J dropped 3; count of bases not matched to a gene: 3.

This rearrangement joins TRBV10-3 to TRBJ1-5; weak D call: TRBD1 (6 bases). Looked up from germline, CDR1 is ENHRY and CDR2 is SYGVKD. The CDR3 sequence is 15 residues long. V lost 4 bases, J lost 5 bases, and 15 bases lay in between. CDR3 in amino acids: CAISVEQGGDQPQHF. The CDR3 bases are TGTGCCATCAGTGTGGAACAGGGTGGGGATCAGCCCCAGCATTTT.

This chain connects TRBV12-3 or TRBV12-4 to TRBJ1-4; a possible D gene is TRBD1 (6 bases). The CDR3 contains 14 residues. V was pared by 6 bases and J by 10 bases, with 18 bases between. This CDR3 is CASSPDRKGGKLFF. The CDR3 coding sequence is TGTGCCAGCAGCCCCGACAGGAAGGGAGGAAAACTGTTTTTT.

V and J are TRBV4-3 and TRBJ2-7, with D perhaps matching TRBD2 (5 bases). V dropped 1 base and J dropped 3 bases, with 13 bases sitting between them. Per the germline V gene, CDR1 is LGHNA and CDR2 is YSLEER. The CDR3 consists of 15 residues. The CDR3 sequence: CASSQAGVGNYEQYF. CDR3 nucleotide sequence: TGCGCCAGCAGCCAAGCCGGGGTCGGGAACTACGAGCAGTACTTC.

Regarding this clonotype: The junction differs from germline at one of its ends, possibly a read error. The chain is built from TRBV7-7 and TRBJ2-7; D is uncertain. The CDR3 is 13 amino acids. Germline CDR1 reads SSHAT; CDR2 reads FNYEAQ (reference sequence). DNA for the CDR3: TGTGCTAGCAGCTTAGGCCCGGGTAACGAGCAGTACTTC. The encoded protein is CASSLGPGNEQYF.

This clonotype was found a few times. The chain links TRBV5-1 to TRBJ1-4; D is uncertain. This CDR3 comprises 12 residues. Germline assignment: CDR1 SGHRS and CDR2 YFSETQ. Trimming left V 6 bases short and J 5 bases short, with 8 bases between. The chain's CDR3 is CASIGRNEKLFF. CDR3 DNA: TGCGCCAGCATTGGCAGGAATGAAAAACTGTTTTTT. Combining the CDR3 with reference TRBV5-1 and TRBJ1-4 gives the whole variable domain KAGVTQTPRYLIKTRGQQVTLSCSPISGHRSVSWYQQTPGQGLQFLFEYFSETQRNKGNFPGRFSGRQFSNSRSEMNVSTLELGDSALYLCASIGRNEKLFFGSGTQLSVL.

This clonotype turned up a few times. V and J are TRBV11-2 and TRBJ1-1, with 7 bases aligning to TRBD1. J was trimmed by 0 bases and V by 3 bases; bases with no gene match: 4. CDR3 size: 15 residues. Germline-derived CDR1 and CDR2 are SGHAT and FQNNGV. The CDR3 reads CASSFGTAVNTEAFF. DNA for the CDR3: TGTGCCAGCAGCTTCGGGACAGCGGTGAACACTGAAGCTTTCTTT.

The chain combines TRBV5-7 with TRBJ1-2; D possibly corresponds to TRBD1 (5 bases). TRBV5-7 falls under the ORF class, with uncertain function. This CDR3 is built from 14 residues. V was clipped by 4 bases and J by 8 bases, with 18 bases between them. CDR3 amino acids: CASSTAGGPTGYTF. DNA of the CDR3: TGTGCCAGCAGCACGGCTGGGGGACCGACCGGCTACACCTTC.

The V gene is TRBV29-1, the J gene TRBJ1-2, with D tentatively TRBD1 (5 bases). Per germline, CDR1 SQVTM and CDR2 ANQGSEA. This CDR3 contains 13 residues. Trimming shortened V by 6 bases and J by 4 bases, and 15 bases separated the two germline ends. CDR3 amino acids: CSVSAQGGYGYTF. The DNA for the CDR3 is TGCAGCGTCTCGGCCCAGGGCGGCTATGGCTACACCTTC.

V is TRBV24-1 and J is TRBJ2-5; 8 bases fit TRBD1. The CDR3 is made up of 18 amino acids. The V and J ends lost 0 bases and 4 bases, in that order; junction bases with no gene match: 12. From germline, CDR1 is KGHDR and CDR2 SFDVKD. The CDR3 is CATSDLQGTGLRRETQYF. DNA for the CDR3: TGTGCCACCAGTGATTTGCAGGGGACAGGCCTGCGTAGAGAGACCCAGTACTTC.

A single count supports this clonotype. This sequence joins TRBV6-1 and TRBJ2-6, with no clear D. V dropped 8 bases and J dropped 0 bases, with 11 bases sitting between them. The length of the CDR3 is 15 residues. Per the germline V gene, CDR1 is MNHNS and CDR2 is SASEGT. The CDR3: CASSKGTSGANVLTF. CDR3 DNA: TGTGCCAGCTCCAAGGGTACCTCTGGGGCCAACGTCCTGACTTTC.

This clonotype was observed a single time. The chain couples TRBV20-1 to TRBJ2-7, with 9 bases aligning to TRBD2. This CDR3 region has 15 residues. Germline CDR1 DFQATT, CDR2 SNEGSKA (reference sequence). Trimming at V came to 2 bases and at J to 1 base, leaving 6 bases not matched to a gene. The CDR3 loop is CSARPPLAGSYEQYF. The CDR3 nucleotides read TGCAGTGCTAGACCCCCACTAGCGGGTTCCTACGAGCAGTACTTC.

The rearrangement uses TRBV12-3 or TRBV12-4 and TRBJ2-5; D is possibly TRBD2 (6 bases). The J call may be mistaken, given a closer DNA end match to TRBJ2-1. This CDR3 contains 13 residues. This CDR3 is CASLAAPSNEQFF. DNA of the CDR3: TGTGCCAGCTTAGCGGCCCCCTCCAATGAGCAGTTCTTC.

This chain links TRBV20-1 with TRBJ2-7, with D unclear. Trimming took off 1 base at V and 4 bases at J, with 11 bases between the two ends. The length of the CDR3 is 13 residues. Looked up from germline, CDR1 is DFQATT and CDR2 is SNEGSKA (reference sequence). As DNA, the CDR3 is TGCAGTGCTAGAGGGACCCCGAGTTACGAGCAGTACTTC. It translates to CSARGTPSYEQYF.